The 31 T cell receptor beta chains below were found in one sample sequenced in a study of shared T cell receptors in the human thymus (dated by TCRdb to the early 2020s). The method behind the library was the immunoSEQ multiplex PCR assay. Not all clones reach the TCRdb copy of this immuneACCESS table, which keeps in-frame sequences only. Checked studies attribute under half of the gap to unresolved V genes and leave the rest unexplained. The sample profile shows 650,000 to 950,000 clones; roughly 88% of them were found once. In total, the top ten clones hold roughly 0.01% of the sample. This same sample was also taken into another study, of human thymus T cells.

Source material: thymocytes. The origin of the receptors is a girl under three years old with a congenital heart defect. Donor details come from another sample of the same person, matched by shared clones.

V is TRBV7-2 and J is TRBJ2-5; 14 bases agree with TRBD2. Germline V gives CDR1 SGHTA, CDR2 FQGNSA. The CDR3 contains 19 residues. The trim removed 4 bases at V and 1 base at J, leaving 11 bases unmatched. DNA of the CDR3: TGTGCCAGCAGCTCCCCTGGACTAGCGGGGGGACGACGCCAAGAGACCCAGTACTTC. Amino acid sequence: CASSSPGLAGGRRQETQYF.

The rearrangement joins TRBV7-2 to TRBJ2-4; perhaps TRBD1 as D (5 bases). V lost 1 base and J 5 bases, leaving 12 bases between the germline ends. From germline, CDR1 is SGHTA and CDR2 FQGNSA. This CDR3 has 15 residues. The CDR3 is CASSLVWSRENIQYF. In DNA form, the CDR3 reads TGTGCCAGCAGCTTAGTGTGGAGCAGGGAAAACATTCAGTACTTC.

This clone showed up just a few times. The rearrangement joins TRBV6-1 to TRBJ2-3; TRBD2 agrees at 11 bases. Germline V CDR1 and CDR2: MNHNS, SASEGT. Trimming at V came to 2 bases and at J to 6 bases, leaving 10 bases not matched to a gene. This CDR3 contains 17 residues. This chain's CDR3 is CASSEYMASGGSDTQYF. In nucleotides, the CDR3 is TGTGCCAGCAGTGAATACATGGCTAGCGGGGGGTCTGATACGCAGTATTTT.

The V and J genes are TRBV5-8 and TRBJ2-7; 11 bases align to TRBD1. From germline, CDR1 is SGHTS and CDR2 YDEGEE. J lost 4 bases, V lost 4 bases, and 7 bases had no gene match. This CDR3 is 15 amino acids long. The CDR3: CASSQWGQGGYEQYF. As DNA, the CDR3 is TGTGCCAGCAGCCAGTGGGGACAGGGGGGGTACGAGCAGTACTTC.

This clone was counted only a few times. This chain's CDR3 is CASGLEDRGNSPLHF. CDR3 nucleotide sequence: TGTGCTAGTGGTTTAGAGGACAGGGGTAATTCACCCCTCCACTTT. V usage is TRBV12-5 and J usage is TRBJ1-6, with 9 positions matching TRBD1. CDR1 is LGHNT, CDR2 FRNRAP, per germline. V dropped 3 bases and J dropped 6; count of bases not matched to a gene: 3. This CDR3 comprises 15 residues. Full variable domain (rest looked up from reference TRBV12-5 and TRBJ1-6): DARVTQTPRHKVTEMGQEVTMRCQPILGHNTVFWYRQTMMQGLELLAYFRNRAPLDDSGMPKDRFSAEMPDATLATLKIQPSEPRDSAVYFCASGLEDRGNSPLHFGNGTRLTVT.

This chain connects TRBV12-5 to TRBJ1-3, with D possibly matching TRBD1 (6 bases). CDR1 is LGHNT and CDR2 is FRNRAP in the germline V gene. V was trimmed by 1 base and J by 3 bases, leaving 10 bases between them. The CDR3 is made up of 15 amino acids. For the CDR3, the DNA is TGTGCTAGTGGTTTGGCACAGGGTGGTGGAAACACCATATATTTT. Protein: CASGLAQGGGNTIYF.

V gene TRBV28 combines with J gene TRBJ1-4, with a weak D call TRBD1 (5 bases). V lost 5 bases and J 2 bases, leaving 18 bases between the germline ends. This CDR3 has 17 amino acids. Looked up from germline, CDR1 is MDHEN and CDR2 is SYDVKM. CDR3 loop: CASSRTHLRVTNEKLFF. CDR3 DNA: TGTGCCAGCAGTCGAACCCACCTCAGGGTGACTAATGAAAAACTGTTTTTT.

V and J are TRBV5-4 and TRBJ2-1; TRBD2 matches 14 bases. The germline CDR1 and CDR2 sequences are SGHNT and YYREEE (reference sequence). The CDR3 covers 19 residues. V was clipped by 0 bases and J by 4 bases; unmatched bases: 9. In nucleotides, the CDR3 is TGTGCCAGCAGCTTGGCTAGGACTAGCGGGGGGCCTGGGTACAATGAGCAGTTCTTC. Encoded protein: CASSLARTSGGPGYNEQFF.

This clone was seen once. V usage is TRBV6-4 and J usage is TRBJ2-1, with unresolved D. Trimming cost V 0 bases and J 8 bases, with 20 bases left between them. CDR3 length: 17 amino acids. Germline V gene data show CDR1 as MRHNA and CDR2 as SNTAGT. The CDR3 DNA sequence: TGTGCCAGCAGTGACTCGAAGAATAGCACGCCTTATCATGAGCAGTTCTTC. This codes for CASSDSKNSTPYHEQFF.

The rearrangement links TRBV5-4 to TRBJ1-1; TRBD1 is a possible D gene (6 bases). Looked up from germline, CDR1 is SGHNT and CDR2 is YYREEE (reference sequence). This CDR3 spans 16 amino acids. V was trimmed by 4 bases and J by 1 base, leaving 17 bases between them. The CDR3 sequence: CASSVSGGAENTEAFF. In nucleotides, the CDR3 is TGTGCCAGCAGCGTGAGTGGGGGGGCTGAGAACACTGAAGCTTTCTTT.

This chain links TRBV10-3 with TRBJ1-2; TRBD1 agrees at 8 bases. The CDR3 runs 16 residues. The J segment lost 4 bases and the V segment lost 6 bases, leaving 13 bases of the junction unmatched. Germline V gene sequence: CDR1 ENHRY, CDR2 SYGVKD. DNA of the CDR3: TGTGCCATCAGGCCCGGGACAGGACGTCTCTCCTATGGCTACACCTTC. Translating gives CAIRPGTGRLSYGYTF.

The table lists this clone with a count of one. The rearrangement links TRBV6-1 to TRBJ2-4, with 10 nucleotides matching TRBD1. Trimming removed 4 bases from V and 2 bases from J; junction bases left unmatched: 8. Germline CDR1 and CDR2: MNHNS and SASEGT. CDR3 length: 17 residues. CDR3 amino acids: CASSGPRDRGSKNIQYF. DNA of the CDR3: TGTGCCAGCAGTGGACCTCGGGACAGGGGATCCAAAAACATTCAGTACTTC.

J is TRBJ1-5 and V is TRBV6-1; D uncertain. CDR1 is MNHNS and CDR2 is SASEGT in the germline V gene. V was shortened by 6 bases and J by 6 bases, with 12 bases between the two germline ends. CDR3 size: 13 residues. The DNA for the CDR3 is TGTGCCAGCAGGCCCAGCGGGGTTCAGCCCCAGCATTTT. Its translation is CASRPSGVQPQHF.

The CDR3 protein is CASSEHRGAHNEQFF. DNA for the CDR3: TGTGCCAGCAGTGAACACAGGGGGGCTCACAATGAGCAGTTCTTC. V usage is TRBV6-1 and J usage is TRBJ2-1, with 8 bases matching TRBD1. The V and J ends lost 2 bases and 5 bases, in that order; junction bases with no gene match: 5. The CDR3 totals 15 residues. The germline V gene has CDR1 MNHNS and CDR2 SASEGT.

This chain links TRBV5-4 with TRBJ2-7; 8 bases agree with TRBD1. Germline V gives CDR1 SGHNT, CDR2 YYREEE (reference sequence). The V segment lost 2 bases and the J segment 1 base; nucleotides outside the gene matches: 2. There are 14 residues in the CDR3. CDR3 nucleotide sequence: TGTGCCAGCAGCTTCCAGGGGGCATCCTACGAGCAGTACTTC. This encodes CASSFQGASYEQYF.

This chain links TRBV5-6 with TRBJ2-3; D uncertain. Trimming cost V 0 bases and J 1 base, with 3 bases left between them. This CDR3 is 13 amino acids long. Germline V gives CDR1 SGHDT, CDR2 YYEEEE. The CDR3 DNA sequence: TGTGCCAGCAGCTTGGCGGGCACAGATACGCAGTATTTT. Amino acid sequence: CASSLAGTDTQYF. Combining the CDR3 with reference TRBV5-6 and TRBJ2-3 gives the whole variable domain DAGVTQSPTHLIKTRGQQVTLRCSPKSGHDTVSWYQQALGQGPQFIFQYYEEEERQRGNFPDRFSGHQFPNYSSELNVNALLLGDSALYLCASSLAGTDTQYFGPGTRLTVL.

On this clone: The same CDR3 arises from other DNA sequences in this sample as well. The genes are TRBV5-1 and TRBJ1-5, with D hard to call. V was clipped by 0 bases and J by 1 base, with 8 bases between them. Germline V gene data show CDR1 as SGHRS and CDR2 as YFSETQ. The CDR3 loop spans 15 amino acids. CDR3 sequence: CASSLAGDSNQPQHF. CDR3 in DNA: TGCGCCAGCAGCTTGGCGGGTGACAGCAATCAGCCCCAGCATTTT.

CDR3 sequence (DNA): TGTGCCAGCAGTTTAATTCCCCGCCCGTGGGGCGCTACCGGAAGTCGTAGGACCTACGAGCAGTACTTC. Protein sequence: CASSLIPRPWGATGSRRTYEQYF. This chain uses TRBV28 with TRBJ2-7; maybe TRBD1 (5 bases). V lost 2 bases to trimming and J lost 2 bases, with 37 bases between them. CDR1 is MDHEN, CDR2 SYDVKM, per germline. This CDR3 is 23 amino acids long.

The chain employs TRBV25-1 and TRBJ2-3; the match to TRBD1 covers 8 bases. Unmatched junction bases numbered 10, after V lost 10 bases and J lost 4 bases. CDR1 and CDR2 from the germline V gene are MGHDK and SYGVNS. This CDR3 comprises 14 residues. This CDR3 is CATGMAGGADTQYF. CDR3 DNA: TGTGCCACGGGAATGGCAGGGGGCGCAGATACGCAGTATTTT.

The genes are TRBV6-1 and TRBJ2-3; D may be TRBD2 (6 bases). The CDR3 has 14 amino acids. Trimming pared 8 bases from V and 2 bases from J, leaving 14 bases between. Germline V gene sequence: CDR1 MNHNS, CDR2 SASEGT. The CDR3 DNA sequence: TGTGCCAGCGTGGGGGACTCCCCCACAGATACGCAGTATTTT. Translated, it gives CASVGDSPTDTQYF.

The CDR3 reads CASSSTLGTAMNTEAFF. CDR3 in DNA: TGTGCCAGCAGTTCAACCCTTGGGACAGCTATGAACACTGAAGCTTTCTTT. The chain is built from TRBV28 and TRBJ1-1; 7 bases are a match to TRBD1. The CDR3 contains 17 residues. J was trimmed by 0 bases and V by 4 bases; bases with no gene match: 11. Germline lookup yields CDR1 MDHEN and CDR2 SYDVKM. Drawing the rest from reference TRBV28 and TRBJ1-1, the complete variable domain is DVKVTQSSRYLVKRTGEKVFLECVQDMDHENMFWYRQDPGLGLRLIYFSYDVKMKEKGDIPEGYSVSREKKERFSLILESASTNQTSMYLCASSSTLGTAMNTEAFFGQGTRLTVV.

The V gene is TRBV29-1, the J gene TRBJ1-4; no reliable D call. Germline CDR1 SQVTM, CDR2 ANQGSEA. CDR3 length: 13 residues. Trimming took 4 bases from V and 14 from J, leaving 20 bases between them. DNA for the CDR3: TGCAGCGTTGCTTCCCCGGCCTCCGGGAAGCTGTTTTTT. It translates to CSVASPASGKLFF.

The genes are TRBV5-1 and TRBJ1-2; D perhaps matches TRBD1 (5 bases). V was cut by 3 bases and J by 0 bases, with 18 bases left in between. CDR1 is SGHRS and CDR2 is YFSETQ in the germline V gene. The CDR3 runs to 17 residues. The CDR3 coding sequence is TGCGCCAGCAGCTCGGAAAGCGGGACCTTCACTAACTATGGCTACACCTTC. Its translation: CASSSESGTFTNYGYTF.

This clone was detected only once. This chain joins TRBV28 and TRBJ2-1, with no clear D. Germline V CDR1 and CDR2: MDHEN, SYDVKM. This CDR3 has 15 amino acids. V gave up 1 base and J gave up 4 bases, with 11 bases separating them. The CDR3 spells CASSLLVALYNEQFF. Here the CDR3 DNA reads TGTGCCAGCAGTTTATTGGTAGCCTTGTACAATGAGCAGTTCTTC.

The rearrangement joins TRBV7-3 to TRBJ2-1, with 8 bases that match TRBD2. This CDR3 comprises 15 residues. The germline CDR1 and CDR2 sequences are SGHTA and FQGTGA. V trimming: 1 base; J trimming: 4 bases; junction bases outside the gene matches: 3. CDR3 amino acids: CASSLNKRGYNEQFF. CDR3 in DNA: TGTGCCAGCAGCTTAAATAAGCGGGGGTACAATGAGCAGTTCTTC.

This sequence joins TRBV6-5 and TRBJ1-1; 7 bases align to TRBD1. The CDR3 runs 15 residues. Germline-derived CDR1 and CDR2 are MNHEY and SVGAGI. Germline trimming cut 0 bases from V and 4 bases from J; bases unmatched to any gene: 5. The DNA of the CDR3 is TGTGCCAGCAGTTACTCGGATAGGGGGCGCACTGAAGCTTTCTTT. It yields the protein CASSYSDRGRTEAFF.

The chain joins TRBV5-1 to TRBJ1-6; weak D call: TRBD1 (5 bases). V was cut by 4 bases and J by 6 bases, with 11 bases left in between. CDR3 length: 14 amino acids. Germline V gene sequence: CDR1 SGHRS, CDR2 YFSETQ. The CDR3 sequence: CASSLGRSNSPLHF. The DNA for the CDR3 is TGCGCCAGCAGCCTGGGACGGAGTAATTCACCCCTCCACTTT.

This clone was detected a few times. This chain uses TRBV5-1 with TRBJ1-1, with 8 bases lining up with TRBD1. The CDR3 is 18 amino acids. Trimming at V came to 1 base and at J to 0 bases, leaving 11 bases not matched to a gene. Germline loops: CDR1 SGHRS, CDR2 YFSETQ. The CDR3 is CASSLNPGQAPMNTEAFF. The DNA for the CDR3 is TGCGCCAGCAGCTTGAATCCGGGACAGGCACCCATGAACACTGAAGCTTTCTTT.

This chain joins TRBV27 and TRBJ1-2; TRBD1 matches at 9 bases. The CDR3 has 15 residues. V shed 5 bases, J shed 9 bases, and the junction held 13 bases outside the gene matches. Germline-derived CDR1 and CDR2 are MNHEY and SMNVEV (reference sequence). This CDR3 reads CASSPYRGRWVSYTF. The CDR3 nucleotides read TGTGCCAGCAGTCCGTACAGGGGGCGGTGGGTAAGCTACACCTTC.

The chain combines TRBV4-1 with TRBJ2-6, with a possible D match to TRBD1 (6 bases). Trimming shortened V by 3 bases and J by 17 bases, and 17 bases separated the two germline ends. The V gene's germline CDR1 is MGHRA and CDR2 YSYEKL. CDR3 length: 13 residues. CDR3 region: CASSQYHRVKVTF. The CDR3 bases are TGCGCCAGCAGCCAGTACCACAGGGTTAAGGTGACTTTC.

The CDR3 bases are TGTGCCAGCAGCTCTAACTATGGCTACACCTTC. Translation: CASSSNYGYTF. This chain links TRBV28 with TRBJ1-2; D remains ambiguous. V gave up 6 bases and J gave up 0 bases, with 2 bases separating them. The CDR3 has 11 residues. Germline CDR1 and CDR2: MDHEN and SYDVKM.